These 26 T cell receptor beta chains originate from one sample sequenced in a study of blood T cell repertoires in COVID-19. Profiling relied on immunoSEQ multiplex PCR, and the TCRdb table lists in-frame clones only, not all of them. The table records about 300,000 clones, about four fifths of them present only once. The sample consisted of peripheral blood. Receptors originate from a woman aged 45 to 65 who had recovered from COVID-19.

This sequence joins TRBV7-2 and TRBJ1-2; 7 bases agree with TRBD1. V shed 5 bases and J 4 bases; nucleotides not matched to a gene: 10. Germline V gives CDR1 SGHTA, CDR2 FQGNSA. CDR3 size: 15 residues. CDR3 sequence: CASSPGQVRVYGYTF. CDR3 nucleotide sequence: TGTGCCAGCAGCCCAGGACAGGTCCGGGTCTATGGCTACACCTTC.

CDR3 nucleotide sequence: TGTGCCACCAGCAGAGACCCGACAGGGGTAGAAGATACGCAGTATTTT. This gives the protein CATSRDPTGVEDTQYF. The chain employs TRBV15 and TRBJ2-3, with 8 bases identical to TRBD1. J was trimmed by 5 bases and V by 0 bases; bases with no gene match: 7. Per the germline V gene, CDR1 is LNHNV and CDR2 is YYDKDF (reference sequence). CDR3 length: 16 residues. The entire variable domain, with the rest obtained from reference TRBV15 and TRBJ2-3, is as follows: DAMVIQNPRYQVTQFGKPVTLSCSQTLNHNVMYWYQQKSSQAPKLLFHYYDKDFNNEADTPDNFQSRRPNTSFCFLDIRSPGLGDTAMYLCATSRDPTGVEDTQYFGPGTRLTVL.

The chain combines TRBV5-1 with TRBJ2-3; 11 bases agree with TRBD2. Germline V CDR1 and CDR2: SGHRS, YFSETQ. After removal of 5 bases from V and 7 bases from J, the junction contained 12 bases not matched to a gene. The CDR3 totals 16 residues. CDR3 bases: TGCGCCAGCAGTGCTAATCCGGGACTAGCGGAATATACGCAGTATTTT. Translation: CASSANPGLAEYTQYF.

The V gene is TRBV7-8, the J gene TRBJ1-4; the match to TRBD1 covers 8 bases. Germline lookup yields CDR1 SGHVS and CDR2 FQNEAQ. The CDR3 is made up of 14 amino acids. Trimming at V came to 5 bases and at J to 8 bases, leaving 7 bases not matched to a gene. CDR3 protein: CASSPRDRPEKLFF. The DNA of the CDR3 is TGTGCCAGCAGCCCAAGGGACAGGCCAGAAAAACTGTTTTTT.

The chain employs TRBV28 and TRBJ1-5, with 8 bases fitting TRBD1. This CDR3 region has 16 residues. Trimming at V came to 1 base and at J to 1 base, leaving 3 bases not matched to a gene. Germline CDR1 MDHEN, CDR2 SYDVKM. CDR3 region: CASSLFGQGSNQPQHF. CDR3 in DNA: TGTGCCAGCAGTTTATTCGGACAGGGAAGCAATCAGCCCCAGCATTTT.

The chain links TRBV5-1 to TRBJ2-7, with D possibly being TRBD1 (6 bases). V lost 5 bases, J lost 0 bases, and 12 bases lay in between. The CDR3 spans 14 residues. Germline CDR1 reads SGHRS; CDR2 reads YFSETQ. CDR3 in amino acids: CASRKTGASYEQYF. Written as DNA, the CDR3 is TGCGCCAGCAGGAAGACAGGCGCCTCCTACGAGCAGTACTTC.

The chain links TRBV5-1 to TRBJ2-3, with 7 nucleotides matching TRBD2. This CDR3 has 15 residues. CDR1 SGHRS and CDR2 YFSETQ come from the germline V gene. The trim removed 7 bases at V and 1 base at J, leaving 9 bases unmatched. CDR3 nucleotides: TGCGCCAGCGGCCGCGGCGGGGGTGGCACAGATACGCAGTATTTT. Translated, it gives CASGRGGGGTDTQYF.

The chain is built from TRBV20-1 and TRBJ2-7, with D perhaps matching TRBD2 (6 bases). With 3 bases removed from V and 0 bases from J, the gap between germline ends came to 9 bases. This CDR3 is 13 amino acids long. Looked up from germline, CDR1 is DFQATT and CDR2 is SNEGSKA (reference sequence). The CDR3 region is CSASFGGSYEQYF. The CDR3 coding sequence is TGCAGTGCTAGTTTCGGGGGCTCCTACGAGCAGTACTTC.

The chain combines TRBV19 with TRBJ1-5, with no clear D. The V end lost 0 bases, the J end lost 6 bases, and 18 bases lay between the germline ends. The CDR3 contains 17 residues. Germline CDR1 reads LNHDA; CDR2 reads SQIVND (reference sequence). CDR3 sequence: CASSIDLNGVILQPQHF. The CDR3 DNA follows: TGTGCCAGTAGTATAGATCTTAACGGGGTCATTCTTCAGCCCCAGCATTTT. Looking up the rest from reference TRBV19 and TRBJ1-5 gives the full variable domain: DGGITQSPKYLFRKEGQNVTLSCEQNLNHDAMYWYRQDPGQGLRLIYYSQIVNDFQKGDIAEGYSVSREKKESFPLTVTSAQKNPTAFYLCASSIDLNGVILQPQHFGDGTRLSIL.

This rearrangement joins TRBV6-2 or TRBV6-3 to TRBJ1-2; 8 positions agree with TRBD1. Trimming cost V 5 bases and J 4 bases; bases outside gene matches: 6. The CDR3 length is 14 residues. CDR1 MNHEY and CDR2 SVGEGT come from the germline V gene. DNA of the CDR3: TGTGCCAGCAGTCCGGGACAGGCGGTCTATGGCTACACCTTC. Translating it yields CASSPGQAVYGYTF.

The chain couples TRBV28 to TRBJ2-1, with no clear D. The CDR3 sequence is 12 residues long. Germline CDR1 MDHEN, CDR2 SYDVKM. Trimming pared 7 bases from V and 8 bases from J, leaving 12 bases between. The DNA for the CDR3 is TGTGCCAGCACAGCGACGTTGGATGAGCAGTTCTTC. Protein: CASTATLDEQFF.

The rearrangement joins TRBV6-2 or TRBV6-3 to TRBJ2-1; TRBD2 agrees at 7 bases. Trimming cost V 5 bases and J 3 bases; bases outside gene matches: 7. The CDR3 sequence is 15 residues long. Germline V CDR1 and CDR2: MNHEY, SVGEGT. The CDR3 region has the DNA TGTGCCAGCAGTAGCGCGGGAGTATACTACAATGAGCAGTTCTTC. Translating gives CASSSAGVYYNEQFF.

V is TRBV4-3 and J is TRBJ1-4, with D possibly being TRBD1 (5 bases). Trimming cost V 0 bases and J 2 bases, with 13 bases left between them. The CDR3 is 17 amino acids. Germline CDR1 reads LGHNA; CDR2 reads YSLEER. CDR3 nucleotides: TGCGCCAGCAGCCAAGATCTTGTACAGGCGACTAATGAAAAACTGTTTTTT. Its protein product is CASSQDLVQATNEKLFF.

This clone was seen a handful of times. The rearrangement joins TRBV18 to TRBJ1-2; 10 bases are shared with TRBD1. V gave up 2 bases and J gave up 2 bases; unmatched junction bases: 2. This CDR3 comprises 15 residues. CDR1 and CDR2 from the germline V gene are KGHSH and LQKENI. The CDR3 bases are TGTGCCAGCTCACCAGAGACAGGGGGCAACTATGGCTACACCTTC. This translates into CASSPETGGNYGYTF.

The chain recombines TRBV7-9 with TRBJ2-1; D is unresolved. V was cut by 5 bases and J by 0 bases, with 8 bases left in between. CDR1 and CDR2 (germline): SEHNR, FQNEAQ (reference sequence). The length of the CDR3 is 14 residues. The CDR3 DNA reads as TGTGCCAGCAGCGCTAGTTTCTCCTACAATGAGCAGTTCTTC. This sequence encodes CASSASFSYNEQFF.

The V gene is TRBV5-4, the J gene TRBJ2-3; 8 positions agree with TRBD1. The CDR3 is 16 amino acids. Germline CDR1 and CDR2: SGHNT and YYREEE (reference sequence). J lost 2 bases, V lost 4 bases, and 9 bases had no gene match. The CDR3 DNA is TGTGCCAGCAGCCAGCTAATGGACAGGGTCACAGATACGCAGTATTTT. Protein: CASSQLMDRVTDTQYF.

This chain links TRBV11-2 with TRBJ2-3; 9 bases align to TRBD1. CDR1 and CDR2 (germline): SGHAT, FQNNGV. CDR3 length: 18 residues. J was trimmed by 3 bases and V by 2 bases; bases with no gene match: 12. DNA of the CDR3: TGTGCCAGCAGCTTACTCTCCCCTGGGACAGGGACTACAGATACGCAGTATTTT. The encoded protein is CASSLLSPGTGTTDTQYF.

V usage is TRBV3-1 (or the pseudogene TRBV3-2) and J usage is TRBJ2-3; 10 nucleotides agree with TRBD2. From germline, CDR1 is LGHDT and CDR2 YNNKEL (reference sequence). The V gene end was trimmed by 3 bases and the J gene end by 3 bases; junction bases not matched to a gene: 9. This CDR3 contains 17 residues. CDR3 sequence: CASSHAVLAGATDTQYF. CDR3 bases: TGTGCCAGCAGCCACGCAGTCCTAGCGGGGGCAACAGATACGCAGTATTTT.

The rearrangement joins TRBV6-6 to TRBJ2-1; the match to TRBD2 covers 7 bases. The J segment lost 4 bases and the V segment lost 6 bases, leaving 3 bases of the junction unmatched. This CDR3 contains 13 residues. Germline-derived CDR1 and CDR2 are MNHNY and SVGAGI (reference sequence). CDR3 amino acids: CASSRAGYNEQFF. The CDR3, as DNA: TGTGCCAGCAGCCGAGCGGGGTACAATGAGCAGTTCTTC.

The chain couples TRBV12-3 or TRBV12-4 to TRBJ2-7; D not certain. The CDR3 consists of 13 residues. Trimming left V 2 bases short and J 4 bases short, with 9 bases between. The CDR3 nucleotides read TGTGCCAGCAGTTTAAAGCAACCTTACGAGCAGTACTTC. It encodes CASSLKQPYEQYF.

The gene calls are TRBV19 and TRBJ2-7, with 7 bases that match TRBD1. Losses at the gene ends were 9 bases for V and 0 bases for J; bases not matched to a gene: 8. The V gene's germline CDR1 is LNHDA and CDR2 SQIVND (reference sequence). The CDR3 runs 14 residues. CDR3 sequence reads: CASNRDRSSYEQYF. The CDR3 DNA reads as TGTGCCAGCAACCGGGACAGAAGCTCCTACGAGCAGTACTTC.

The V call is TRBV19, the J call TRBJ1-5, with D unclear. Germline V gene sequence: CDR1 LNHDA, CDR2 SQIVND (reference sequence). Between the trimmed V and J ends, which lost 7 bases and 6 bases, there was a span of 16 bases. The CDR3 runs to 14 residues. As DNA, the CDR3 is TGTGCCAGTACCCTTTTGGGTTCTAGTCAGCCCCAGCATTTT. It encodes CASTLLGSSQPQHF.

This clone was seen a handful of times. This rearrangement joins TRBV25-1 to TRBJ2-1; D unresolved. Trimming stripped 5 bases from V and 4 bases from J, with 21 bases between. Per germline, CDR1 MGHDK and CDR2 SYGVNS. The length of the CDR3 is 17 residues. The CDR3 reads CASSCRSRSPTYNEQFF. The CDR3 region has the DNA TGTGCCAGCAGTTGTCGGAGCCGCTCGCCTACTTACAATGAGCAGTTCTTC.

The genes are TRBV5-8 and TRBJ2-6; TRBD2 is a possible D gene (6 bases). Trimming left V 4 bases short and J 0 bases short, with 11 bases between. From germline, CDR1 is SGHTS and CDR2 YDEGEE. CDR3 length equals 16 residues. Here the CDR3 reads CASSAGRHSGANVLTF. The CDR3 coding sequence is TGTGCCAGCAGCGCGGGACGGCACTCTGGGGCCAACGTCCTGACTTTC. Full variable domain (outside the CDR3, taken from reference TRBV5-8 and TRBJ2-6): EAGVTQSPTHLIKTRGQQATLRCSPISGHTSVYWYQQALGLGLQFLLWYDEGEERNRGNFPPRFSGRQFPNYSSELNVNALELEDSALYLCASSAGRHSGANVLTFGAGSRLTVL.

CDR3: CAMGTGVRNTEAFF. The CDR3 bases are TGTGCCATGGGAACCGGGGTACGGAACACTGAAGCTTTCTTT. This rearrangement joins TRBV10-3 to TRBJ1-1; unclear D gene. This CDR3 contains 14 residues. Per germline, CDR1 ENHRY and CDR2 SYGVKD. V dropped 9 bases and J dropped 1 base, with 15 bases sitting between them.

The V call is TRBV25-1, the J call TRBJ2-3; 8 bases agree with TRBD2. Germline CDR1 MGHDK, CDR2 SYGVNS. Losses at the gene ends were 9 bases for V and 2 bases for J; bases not matched to a gene: 16. This CDR3 region has 17 residues. The CDR3 bases are TGTGCCAGTTCCGTTGGCGGGGGGCGCGGATACACAGATACGCAGTATTTT. Translated, it gives CASSVGGGRGYTDTQYF.